This T cell receptor (beta chain) derives from a study of beta chain features in type 1 diabetes. About the research overall: Sorted cells from all samples, numbering about 98 million, were examined. Study-level points and caveats: Type 1 diabetes patients had TCRB CDR3s that were shorter (moderately but significantly so) in all four CD4+ subsets.

CD45RO/CCR7/CD25/CD127/CD95/CD27 sorting isolated CD4+ naive, central memory, regulatory and stem cell-like memory cells. This clone was recorded only once. Antigen: not known. The isolated RNA, all of it, was reverse transcribed, so expressed TCRB transcripts were what got sequenced. Assay used: immunoSEQ multiplex PCR; TCRdb lists only in-frame clones, some missing. The sample carries roughly 240,000 clones, around 65% recorded once. The specimen sequenced was naive CD4+ T cells from blood. The receptor comes from a man aged 25 to 45 in good health.

The CDR3 coding sequence is TGTGCCTGGAGGGGGCTAGCCGACACCGGGGAGCTGTTTTTT. This sequence encodes CAWRGLADTGELFF. This sequence joins TRBV30 and TRBJ2-2; tentatively, D is TRBD1 or TRBD2 (5 bases each). V lost 3 bases, J lost 3 bases, and 11 bases lay in between. CDR3 size: 14 residues. Germline values: CDR1 GTSNPN, CDR2 SVGIG (reference sequence).